This T cell receptor (beta chain) was identified in a study of shared clonotypes between healthy human individuals. Trimming cost V 8 bases and J 2 bases, with 13 bases left between them. The germline gives CDR1 MDHEN, CDR2 SYDVKM. The CDR3 extends over 13 amino acids. TCRdb's copy holds only in-frame clones and misses some; the assay was immunoSEQ multiplex PCR. The sample has approximately 500,000 clones, about 84% seen once; the top ten hold roughly 13%. The table lists this clone with a count of one. The chain combines TRBV28 with TRBJ2-7; D unresolved. The sequence derives from a middle-aged woman in good health. Some clones in this sample may be carry-over from other donors' samples. Material: PBMCs. The CDR3 nucleotides are TGTGCCAGCGGGATCATGGTGGCCTACGAGCAGTACTTC. It specifies CASGIMVAYEQYF.